The T cell receptor (beta chain) under discussion was sequenced for a study of memory CD4+ T cells and cytomegalovirus serostatus. Study-level results: A US-trained random forest predicted CMV serostatus with median AUC around 0.9.

Single viable CD3+CD4+CD8-CD45RO+ cells were sorted as the memory CD4+ T cells. Between the trimmed V and J ends, which lost 1 base and 5 bases, there was a span of 13 bases. The CDR3 contains 15 residues. Germline CDR1 reads SGHTA; CDR2 reads FQGNSA. The data were produced by immunoSEQ multiplex PCR, yet TCRdb's version contains in-frame clones alone and is incomplete. The repertoire has more than 40,000 clones, approximately 80% of them found once; the top ten carry 5% to 7%. This clone is categorized as medium-sized. The antigen is unknown. The chain employs TRBV7-2 and TRBJ2-3; D possibly matches TRBD1 or TRBD2 (5 bases each). This receptor was obtained from an adult in good health and CMV-seronegative. Source material: memory CD4+ T cells from blood. The CDR3 reads CASSLVGGLGDTQYF. The CDR3 DNA reads as TGTGCCAGCAGCTTAGTTGGGGGATTGGGAGATACGCAGTATTTT.